This T cell receptor (beta chain) came from a study of metastatic and nonmetastatic thyroid tumors. For the study at large: Repertoires of blood and of tissue (tumor or nodule) from malignant and benign thyroid patients were compared.

The study's findings and limits: Within blood and tumor, benign nodules reportedly had significantly lower TCR beta diversity than malignant thyroid tumors did.

Each patient went into thyroid surgery without having received any treatment. In the study's own analysis: A classifier for distant metastasis in papillary thyroid cancer was constructed using CDR3 differences observed across clinicopathological groups. Using MiXCR, TCRdb reanalyzed the PCR reads. TCRdb, rather than the study authors, made the V and J calls. The sample consists of approximately 14,000 clones, less than 4.5% of them appearing once. V shed 1 base, J shed 4 bases, and the junction held 7 bases outside the gene matches. CDR1 is MNHEY and CDR2 is SMNVEV in the germline V gene (reference sequence). The CDR3 consists of 17 residues. There are many counts of this clone. Its cognate antigen is unknown.

The clonotype was recovered from a female donor with papillary thyroid cancer or a benign thyroid nodule (not recorded which). Some clones in this sample may be carry-over from other donors' samples. Sequenced sample: tumor tissue. The J gene is TRBJ1-6, the V gene TRBV27; TRBD1 agrees at 7 bases. The DNA for the CDR3 is TGTGCCAGCAGTTTATTACAACCGGGACAGTATAATTCACCCCTCCACTTT. Its translation is CASSLLQPGQYNSPLHF.